The 25 T cell receptor beta chains presented below share a single source sample, sequenced in a study of STAT3 mutations in large granular lymphocyte leukemia. The study's findings and limits: In T-cell large granular lymphocyte leukemia, about half of patients showed multiple immunodominant subclonotypes.

These receptors have no known antigen. The method was immunoSEQ multiplex PCR; TCRdb's version includes in-frame clones alone and lacks a portion of them. The table shows over 10,000 clones, with 81% occurring only once. The sequenced sample consisted of peripheral blood mononuclear cells. All receptors derive from a man in his fifties or sixties with T-cell large granular lymphocyte leukemia. Some clones in this sample may be carry-over from other donors' samples.

The chain carries TRBV7-9 and TRBJ1-1; 7 nucleotides agree with TRBD1. CDR3 length: 15 residues. Trimming took 6 bases from V and 3 from J; bases not matched to a gene: 10. CDR1 and CDR2 from the germline V gene are SEHNR and FQNEAQ (reference sequence). The CDR3 DNA reads as TGTGCCAGCAGGCGTAGACAGGGCGAGGACACTGAAGCTTTCTTT. Translating gives CASRRRQGEDTEAFF.

This chain joins TRBV7-9 and TRBJ2-7; 12 bases are a match to TRBD2. The CDR3 extends over 16 amino acids. V was pared by 5 bases and J by 0 bases, with 5 bases of the junction left unmatched. Germline V gives CDR1 SEHNR, CDR2 FQNEAQ (reference sequence). The CDR3 nucleotides read TGTGCCAGCAGCAACCGGACTAGCGGGGCCTCCTACGAGCAGTACTTC. This sequence encodes CASSNRTSGASYEQYF.

This clone was observed a few times. This chain links TRBV5-1 with TRBJ1-1; 7 bases are a match to TRBD1. Unmatched junction bases numbered 7, after V lost 4 bases and J lost 1 base. The CDR3 is made up of 15 amino acids. Germline CDR1 SGHRS, CDR2 YFSETQ. The DNA for the CDR3 is TGCGCCAGCAGCGCCAGGGGGGTTCAGAACACTGAAGCTTTCTTT. It is translated as CASSARGVQNTEAFF.

The chain links TRBV5-1 to TRBJ2-3, with TRBD2 identical over 8 bases. This CDR3 is built from 15 residues. J was trimmed by 2 bases and V by 2 bases; bases with no gene match: 4. The germline CDR1 and CDR2 sequences are SGHRS and YFSETQ. Here the CDR3 DNA reads TGCGCCAGCAGCTTAAGTAGCGGGGTCACAGATACGCAGTATTTT. Translation gives CASSLSSGVTDTQYF.

There are a few counts of this clone. The V and J genes are TRBV29-1 and TRBJ1-2, with D maybe TRBD1 (5 bases). Looked up from germline, CDR1 is SQVTM and CDR2 is ANQGSEA. The CDR3 covers 11 residues. V lost 3 bases and J lost 7, with 9 bases in between. The CDR3 reads CSVDGGGGYTF. CDR3 nucleotides: TGCAGCGTTGACGGGGGGGGTGGCTACACCTTC.

The chain is built from TRBV2 and TRBJ1-2, with D perhaps TRBD1 (5 bases). V was pared by 4 bases and J by 6 bases, with 18 bases between. The V gene's germline CDR1 is SNHLY and CDR2 FYNNEI. This CDR3 has 15 amino acids. Here the CDR3 DNA reads TGTGCCAGCAGTGGGACCGGGACCAGAGCAGATGGCTACACCTTC. It translates to CASSGTGTRADGYTF.

The CDR3: CASRTGSGYTF. The CDR3 bases are TGTGCCAGCCGTACAGGGAGCGGCTACACCTTC. This sequence joins TRBV28 and TRBJ1-2; the D gene is possibly TRBD1 (6 bases). Per germline, CDR1 MDHEN and CDR2 SYDVKM. The CDR3 has 11 residues. The V end lost 8 bases, the J end lost 8 bases, and 12 bases lay between the germline ends.

The V gene is TRBV6-6, the J gene TRBJ2-1; no clear D gene. CDR3 length: 11 residues. Between the trimmed V and J ends, which lost 2 bases and 10 bases, there was a span of 6 bases. The germline V gene encodes CDR1 MNHNY and CDR2 SVGAGI (reference sequence). The chain's CDR3 is CASSYTREQFF. In DNA, the CDR3 is TGTGCCAGCAGTTACACCCGAGAGCAGTTCTTC.

The rearrangement uses TRBV29-1 and TRBJ1-1; D unclear. Germline lookup yields CDR1 SQVTM and CDR2 ANQGSEA. Trimming cost V 7 bases and J 2 bases, with 8 bases left between them. This CDR3 is built from 11 residues. DNA for the CDR3: TGCAGCGGATACAGAAACACTGAAGCTTTCTTT. It encodes CSGYRNTEAFF.

This chain joins TRBV6-6 and TRBJ1-5; the D gene is possibly TRBD1 (5 bases). Germline lookup yields CDR1 MNHNY and CDR2 SVGAGI (reference sequence). The CDR3 totals 15 residues. Trimming shortened V by 2 bases and J by 3 bases, and 11 bases separated the two germline ends. The CDR3 DNA sequence: TGTGCCAGCAGTTACGCAACAGGACCCAATCAGCCCCAGCATTTT. It is translated as CASSYATGPNQPQHF.

V and J are TRBV11-3 and TRBJ1-1, with a tentative D call TRBD1 (5 bases). V dropped 4 bases and J dropped 2 bases, with 8 bases sitting between them. This CDR3 is 13 amino acids long. Germline lookup yields CDR1 SGHNT and CDR2 YENEEA. The CDR3: CASSSGPNTEAFF. CDR3 nucleotides: TGTGCCAGCAGCTCGGGACCAAACACTGAAGCTTTCTTT.

This clone has a single count. The chain links TRBV5-6 to TRBJ2-1, with 12 positions matching TRBD2. Germline assignment: CDR1 SGHDT and CDR2 YYEEEE. This CDR3 contains 15 residues. Trimming removed 5 bases from V and 4 bases from J; junction bases left unmatched: 4. The CDR3 loop is CASSLLAGGYNEQFF. CDR3 in DNA: TGTGCCAGCAGTTTGCTAGCGGGAGGGTACAATGAGCAGTTCTTC.

This clone was counted a few times. This chain links TRBV5-4 with TRBJ2-2; D is unresolved. Trimming pared 2 bases from V and 6 bases from J, leaving 5 bases between. Germline V gene lookup returns CDR1 SGHNT and CDR2 YYREEE (reference sequence). The CDR3 is made up of 12 amino acids. The chain's CDR3 is CASSFLAGELFF. CDR3 in DNA: TGTGCCAGCAGCTTCCTGGCCGGGGAGCTGTTTTTT.

A single count supports this clone. This chain links TRBV2 with TRBJ2-5, with D unclear. Looked up from germline, CDR1 is SNHLY and CDR2 is FYNNEI. V was trimmed by 6 bases and J by 4 bases, leaving 9 bases between them. The CDR3 is 12 residues long. The CDR3 DNA follows: TGTGCCAGCAGGGTACGGAGAGAGACCCAGTACTTC. It translates to CASRVRRETQYF.

The table lists this clone with a few counts. V usage is TRBV5-6 and J usage is TRBJ1-1; no reliable D call. The CDR3 contains 12 residues. V dropped 1 base and J dropped 7 bases, with 8 bases sitting between them. Per the germline V gene, CDR1 is SGHDT and CDR2 is YYEEEE. CDR3 bases: TGTGCCAGCAGCTTGCGAGGAAATGAAGCTTTCTTT. Translation gives CASSLRGNEAFF.

The chain recombines TRBV7-9 with TRBJ1-5; maybe TRBD1 (5 bases). V lost 7 bases to trimming and J lost 7 bases, with 11 bases between them. Looked up from germline, CDR1 is SEHNR and CDR2 is FQNEAQ (reference sequence). This CDR3 is 12 amino acids long. CDR3 sequence: CASTRGTQPQHF. DNA of the CDR3: TGTGCCAGCACGCGTGGGACGCAGCCCCAGCATTTT.

J is TRBJ1-6 and V is TRBV14; D may be TRBD1 (6 bases). The CDR3 sequence is 16 residues long. The V end was cut by 5 bases, the J end by 6 bases, with 17 bases between. CDR1 and CDR2 from the germline V gene are SGHDN and FVKESK. CDR3 DNA: TGTGCCAGCAGCGCCAGGGGACAAGGGGGTAATTCACCCCTCCACTTT. This encodes CASSARGQGGNSPLHF.

This chain uses TRBV7-9 with TRBJ1-1; D uncertain. Per germline, CDR1 SEHNR and CDR2 FQNEAQ (reference sequence). The germline V and J ends were trimmed by 5 bases and 7 bases, with 11 bases remaining between them. The CDR3 sequence is 12 residues long. CDR3 sequence reads: CASSLVRLEAFF. CDR3 nucleotides: TGTGCCAGCAGCCTCGTGAGGCTTGAAGCTTTCTTT.

The rearrangement links TRBV25-1 to TRBJ1-2; no definite D call. Trimming removed 3 bases from V and 2 bases from J, with 10 bases in between. The CDR3 loop spans 14 amino acids. Germline V gene sequence: CDR1 MGHDK, CDR2 SYGVNS. In DNA, the CDR3 is TGTGCCAGCAGTGACCCTGGAGAGAACTATGGCTACACCTTC. Amino acids: CASSDPGENYGYTF.

The rearrangement uses TRBV28 and TRBJ1-2, with D hard to call. V lost 8 bases and J lost 8, with 21 bases in between. The CDR3 totals 14 residues. Germline CDR1 and CDR2: MDHEN and SYDVKM. CDR3 DNA sequence: TGTGCCAGCTTAACCTGGAGCGCCTCGGCGGGCTACACCTTC. Amino acids: CASLTWSASAGYTF.

The rearrangement links TRBV7-9 to TRBJ2-3, with 9 positions matching TRBD2. V lost 5 bases, J lost 4 bases, and 7 bases stayed unmatched. Germline loops: CDR1 SEHNR, CDR2 FQNEAQ (reference sequence). This CDR3 is built from 15 residues. CDR3 bases: TGTGCCAGCAGCAATAGCGGGAGTCGGGCAGATACGCAGTATTTT. This sequence encodes CASSNSGSRADTQYF.

This clone came up once. The gene calls are TRBV2 and TRBJ2-7, with D maybe TRBD1 (6 bases). The germline V gene has CDR1 SNHLY and CDR2 FYNNEI. Trimming left V 7 bases short and J 1 base short, with 17 bases between. The CDR3 spans 15 residues. This chain's CDR3 is CASTMGRGRSYEQYF. Written as DNA, the CDR3 is TGTGCCAGCACCATGGGCAGGGGTCGATCCTACGAGCAGTACTTC.

The gene calls are TRBV7-2 and TRBJ1-2, with 9 bases fitting TRBD1. Trimming at V came to 4 bases and at J to 8 bases, leaving 11 bases not matched to a gene. Germline CDR1 is SGHTA and CDR2 is FQGNSA. This CDR3 has 15 amino acids. The CDR3 is CASSSGQGSLSGYTF. Written as DNA, the CDR3 is TGTGCCAGCAGCTCCGGACAGGGGAGCCTCTCCGGCTACACCTTC.

This clone has more than one count but fewer than ten. V is TRBV18 and J is TRBJ1-2; 8 positions agree with TRBD1. This CDR3 is 15 amino acids long. Germline lookup yields CDR1 KGHSH and CDR2 LQKENI. With V trimmed by 3 bases and J by 3 bases, 6 bases remained unmatched. In DNA form, the CDR3 reads TGTGCCAGCTCACCGACAGGGGACGGATACTATGGCTACACCTTC. As protein: CASSPTGDGYYGYTF.

The genes are TRBV7-2 and TRBJ2-1; possible D gene TRBD2, 6 bases. This CDR3 comprises 15 residues. Trimming stripped 5 bases from V and 8 bases from J, with 19 bases between. From germline, CDR1 is SGHTA and CDR2 FQGNSA. CDR3 in amino acids: CASSTRNRGGDEQFF. CDR3 in DNA: TGTGCCAGCAGCACGAGAAACAGAGGAGGGGATGAGCAGTTCTTC.